This TCR beta chain was captured by sequencing in a study of cytomegalovirus exposure and HLA in healthy donors. Trimming shortened V by 0 bases and J by 5 bases, and 16 bases separated the two germline ends. This CDR3 comprises 15 residues. Germline V gene data show CDR1 as GTSNPN and CDR2 as SVGIG (reference sequence). The PCR ran on 60 Vbeta and 13 Jbeta primers. The protocol was immunoSEQ multiplex PCR, while the TCRdb copy is restricted to in-frame clones and leaves out a portion. The sample consists of 150,000 to 200,000 clones, approximately 78% of them appearing once. General study findings and limits: In an earlier analysis, productive rearrangement rates for most beta V segments clustered near 87% or 30%. TCR association rates varied by HLA locus in a later analysis, with DRB1 highest and HLA-C lowest.

On this clone itself: Its specificity is unknown.

This TCR was recovered from a male donor in good health and CMV-seropositive. This sequence joins TRBV30 and TRBJ1-1, with D unclear. The sequenced material came from PBMCs. CDR3 DNA sequence: TGTGCCTGGAGTGTAAGGGCCAAAGGGAGGACTGAAGCTTTCTTT. This sequence encodes CAWSVRAKGRTEAFF.